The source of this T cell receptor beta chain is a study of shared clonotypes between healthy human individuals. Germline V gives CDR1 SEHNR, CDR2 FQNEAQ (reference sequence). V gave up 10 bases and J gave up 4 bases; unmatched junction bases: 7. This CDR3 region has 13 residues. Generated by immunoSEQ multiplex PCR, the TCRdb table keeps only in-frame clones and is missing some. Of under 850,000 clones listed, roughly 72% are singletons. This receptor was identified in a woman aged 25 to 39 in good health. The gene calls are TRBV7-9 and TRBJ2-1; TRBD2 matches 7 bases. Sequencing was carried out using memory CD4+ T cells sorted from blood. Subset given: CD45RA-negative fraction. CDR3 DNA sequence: TGTGCCATTCTAACAGCGGGGTACAATGAGCAGTTCTTC. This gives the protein CAILTAGYNEQFF.